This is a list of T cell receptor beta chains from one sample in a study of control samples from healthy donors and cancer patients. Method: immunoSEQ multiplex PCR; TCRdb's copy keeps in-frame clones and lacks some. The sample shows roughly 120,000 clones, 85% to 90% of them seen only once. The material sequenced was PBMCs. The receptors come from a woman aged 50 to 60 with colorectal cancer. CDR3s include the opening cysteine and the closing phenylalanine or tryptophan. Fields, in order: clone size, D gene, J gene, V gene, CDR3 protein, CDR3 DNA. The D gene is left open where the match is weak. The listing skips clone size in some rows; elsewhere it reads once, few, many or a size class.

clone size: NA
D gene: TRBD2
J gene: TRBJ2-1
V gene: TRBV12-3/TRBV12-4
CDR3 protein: CASRLGLVEQFF
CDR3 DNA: TGTGCCAGCAGATTGGGACTAGTCGAGCAGTTCTTC

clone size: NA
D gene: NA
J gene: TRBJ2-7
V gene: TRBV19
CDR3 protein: CASTDNGLLGEQYF
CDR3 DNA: TGTGCCAGTACCGACAATGGGCTCCTCGGCGAGCAGTACTTC

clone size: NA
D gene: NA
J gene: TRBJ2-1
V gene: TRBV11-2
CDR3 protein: CASSLAGQNNEQFF
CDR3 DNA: TGTGCCAGCAGCTTAGCGGGCCAGAACAATGAGCAGTTCTTC

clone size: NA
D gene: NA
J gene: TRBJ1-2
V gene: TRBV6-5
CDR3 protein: CASRKGGNDGYTF
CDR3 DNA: TGTGCCAGCCGAAAGGGGGGTAACGATGGCTACACCTTC

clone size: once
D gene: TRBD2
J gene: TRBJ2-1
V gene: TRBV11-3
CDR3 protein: CASSLGLAGASEQFF
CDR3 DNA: TGTGCCAGCAGCTTAGGACTAGCGGGAGCTAGTGAGCAGTTCTTC

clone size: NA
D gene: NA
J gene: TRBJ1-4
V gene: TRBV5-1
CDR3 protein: CASRTDGNEKLFF
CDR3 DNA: TGCGCCAGCAGAACCGACGGTAATGAAAAACTGTTTTTT

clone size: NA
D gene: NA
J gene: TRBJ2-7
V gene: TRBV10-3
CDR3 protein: CAISGRDRSLIAGYSYEQYF
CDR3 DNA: TGTGCCATCAGTGGCCGGGACAGGTCTCTGATAGCGGGTTACTCCTACGAGCAGTACTTC

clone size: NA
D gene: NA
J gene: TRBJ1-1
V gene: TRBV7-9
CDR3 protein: CASSPPGLTNTEAFF
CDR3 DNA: TGTGCCAGCAGCCCCCCGGGGTTGACAAACACTGAAGCTTTCTTT

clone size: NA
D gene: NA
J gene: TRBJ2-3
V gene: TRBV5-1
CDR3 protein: CASSLDPSTDTQYF
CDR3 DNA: TGCGCCAGCAGCTTGGACCCTAGCACAGATACGCAGTATTTT

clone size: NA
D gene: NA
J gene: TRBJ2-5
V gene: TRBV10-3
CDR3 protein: CAISGGGGQETQYF
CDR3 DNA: TGTGCCATCAGTGGGGGAGGAGGCCAAGAGACCCAGTACTTC

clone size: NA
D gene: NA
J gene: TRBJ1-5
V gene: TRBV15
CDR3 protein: CATSRSIHSNQPQHF
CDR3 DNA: TGTGCCACCAGCAGGTCCATTCATAGCAATCAGCCCCAGCATTTT

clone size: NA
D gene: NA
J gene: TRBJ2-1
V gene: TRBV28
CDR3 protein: CASGRPGNEQFF
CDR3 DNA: TGTGCCAGCGGGAGGCCGGGGAATGAGCAGTTCTTC

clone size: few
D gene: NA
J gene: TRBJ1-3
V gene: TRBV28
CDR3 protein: CASAAIGGSDTIYF
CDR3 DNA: TGTGCCAGCGCTGCGATAGGGGGTAGCGACACCATATATTTT

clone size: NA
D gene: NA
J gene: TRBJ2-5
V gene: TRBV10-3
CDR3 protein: CAISESIQFETQYF
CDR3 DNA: TGTGCCATCAGTGAGTCGATACAGTTCGAGACCCAGTACTTC

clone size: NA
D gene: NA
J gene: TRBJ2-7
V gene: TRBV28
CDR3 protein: CASRQAPLSASYEQYF
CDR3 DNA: TGTGCCAGCAGGCAGGCTCCTCTGTCGGCCTCCTACGAGCAGTACTTC

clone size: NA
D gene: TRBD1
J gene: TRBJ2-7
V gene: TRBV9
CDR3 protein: CASSPGGQITYEQYF
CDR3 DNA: TGTGCCAGCAGCCCAGGGGGCCAAATAACCTACGAGCAGTACTTC

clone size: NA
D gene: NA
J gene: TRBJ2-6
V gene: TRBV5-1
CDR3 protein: CASSLGGSGANVLTF
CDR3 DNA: TGCGCCAGCAGCTTGGGGGGCTCTGGGGCCAACGTCCTGACTTTC

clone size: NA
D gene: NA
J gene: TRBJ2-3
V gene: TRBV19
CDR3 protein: CASSDELSTDTQYF
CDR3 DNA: TGTGCCAGTAGCGACGAACTGAGCACAGATACGCAGTATTTT

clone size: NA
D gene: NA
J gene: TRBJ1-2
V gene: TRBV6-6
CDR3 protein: CASSYSRDTANYGYTF
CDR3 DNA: TGTGCCAGCAGTTACTCGCGGGACACAGCTAACTATGGCTACACCTTC

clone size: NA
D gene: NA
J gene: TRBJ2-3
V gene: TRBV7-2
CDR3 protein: CASSLLWGSTDTQYF
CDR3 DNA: TGTGCCAGCAGCTTATTGTGGGGGAGCACAGATACGCAGTATTTT

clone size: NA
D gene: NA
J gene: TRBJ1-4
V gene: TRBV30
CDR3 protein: CAWDFGGQYEKLFF
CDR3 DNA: TGTGCCTGGGACTTCGGAGGGCAATACGAAAAACTGTTTTTT

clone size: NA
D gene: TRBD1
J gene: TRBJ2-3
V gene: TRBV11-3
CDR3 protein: CASSTGTGKGGSTDTQYF
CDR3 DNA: TGTGCCAGCAGCACGGGGACAGGGAAAGGAGGTAGCACAGATACGCAGTATTTT

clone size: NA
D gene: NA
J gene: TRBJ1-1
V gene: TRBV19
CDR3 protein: CASSIHRGSMNTEAFF
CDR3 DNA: TGTGCCAGTAGTATCCATAGGGGATCTATGAACACTGAAGCTTTCTTT

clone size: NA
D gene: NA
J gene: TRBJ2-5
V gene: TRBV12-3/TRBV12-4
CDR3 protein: CASSINQETQYF
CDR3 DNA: TGTGCCAGCAGTATAAACCAAGAGACCCAGTACTTC

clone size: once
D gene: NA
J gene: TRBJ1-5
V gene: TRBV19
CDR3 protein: CASSPMTGDSNQPQHF
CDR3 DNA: TGTGCCAGTAGTCCTATGACAGGAGATAGCAATCAGCCCCAGCATTTT

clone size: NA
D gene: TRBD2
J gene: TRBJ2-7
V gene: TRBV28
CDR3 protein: CASSLVRLAGENEQYF
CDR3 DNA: TGTGCCAGCAGTTTGGTTCGACTAGCGGGAGAAAACGAGCAGTACTTC

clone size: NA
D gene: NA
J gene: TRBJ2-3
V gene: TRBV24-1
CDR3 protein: CATSDQGRTDTQYF
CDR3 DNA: TGTGCCACCAGTGACCAGGGGCGGACAGATACGCAGTATTTT

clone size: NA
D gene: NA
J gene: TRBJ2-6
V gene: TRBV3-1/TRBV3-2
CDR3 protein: CASSRGGGANVLTF
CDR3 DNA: TGTGCCAGCAGTCGAGGTGGTGGGGCCAACGTCCTGACTTTC

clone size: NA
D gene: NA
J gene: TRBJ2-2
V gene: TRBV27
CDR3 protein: CASSPDRYTGELFF
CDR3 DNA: TGTGCCAGCAGTCCGGACCGATACACCGGGGAGCTGTTTTTT

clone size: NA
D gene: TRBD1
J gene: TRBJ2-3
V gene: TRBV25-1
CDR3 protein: CASSTGRQGLTDTQYF
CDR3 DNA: TGTGCCAGCAGTACTGGGAGACAGGGTTTGACAGATACGCAGTATTTT

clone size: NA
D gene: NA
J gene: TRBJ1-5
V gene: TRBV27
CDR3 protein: CASSLYSGPGNQPQHF
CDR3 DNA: TGTGCCAGCAGTTTATATTCCGGTCCGGGTAATCAGCCCCAGCATTTT

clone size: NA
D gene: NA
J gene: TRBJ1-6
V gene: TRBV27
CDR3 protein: CASSFIWNSPLHF
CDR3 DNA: TGTGCCAGCAGTTTCATCTGGAATTCACCCCTCCACTTT

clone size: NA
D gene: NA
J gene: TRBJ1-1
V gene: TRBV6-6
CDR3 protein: CASSYGQVNTEAFF
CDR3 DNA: TGTGCCAGCAGTTACGGTCAGGTGAACACTGAAGCTTTCTTT

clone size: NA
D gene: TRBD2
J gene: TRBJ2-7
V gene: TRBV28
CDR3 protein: CASSPPSPGGPYEQYF
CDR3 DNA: TGTGCCAGCAGTCCTCCTAGTCCGGGAGGGCCATACGAGCAGTACTTC

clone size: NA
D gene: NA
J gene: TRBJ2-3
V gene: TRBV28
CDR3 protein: CASSLPRPSTDTQYF
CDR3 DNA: TGTGCCAGCAGTTTGCCTCGGCCGAGCACAGATACGCAGTATTTT

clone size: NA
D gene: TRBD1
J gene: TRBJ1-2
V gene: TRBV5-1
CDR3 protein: CASSFGTGYGYTF
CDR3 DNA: TGCGCCAGCAGCTTCGGGACAGGATATGGCTACACCTTC

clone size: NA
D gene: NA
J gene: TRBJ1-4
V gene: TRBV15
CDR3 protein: CATSREEDQLEKLFF
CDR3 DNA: TGTGCCACCAGCAGAGAGGAGGATCAGCTTGAAAAACTGTTTTTT

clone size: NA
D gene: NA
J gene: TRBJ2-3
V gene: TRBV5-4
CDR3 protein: CASSLRGGDTQYF
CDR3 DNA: TGTGCCAGCAGCTTGCGGGGAGGAGATACGCAGTATTTT

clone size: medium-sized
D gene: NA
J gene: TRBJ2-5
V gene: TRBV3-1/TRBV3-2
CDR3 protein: CASSQLSKKETQYF
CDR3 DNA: TGTGCCAGCAGCCAACTGTCCAAGAAAGAGACCCAGTACTTC

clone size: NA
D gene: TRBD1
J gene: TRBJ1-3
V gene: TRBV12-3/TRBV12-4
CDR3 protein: CASQTGAGNTIYF
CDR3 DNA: TGTGCCAGCCAGACAGGGGCTGGAAACACCATATATTTT